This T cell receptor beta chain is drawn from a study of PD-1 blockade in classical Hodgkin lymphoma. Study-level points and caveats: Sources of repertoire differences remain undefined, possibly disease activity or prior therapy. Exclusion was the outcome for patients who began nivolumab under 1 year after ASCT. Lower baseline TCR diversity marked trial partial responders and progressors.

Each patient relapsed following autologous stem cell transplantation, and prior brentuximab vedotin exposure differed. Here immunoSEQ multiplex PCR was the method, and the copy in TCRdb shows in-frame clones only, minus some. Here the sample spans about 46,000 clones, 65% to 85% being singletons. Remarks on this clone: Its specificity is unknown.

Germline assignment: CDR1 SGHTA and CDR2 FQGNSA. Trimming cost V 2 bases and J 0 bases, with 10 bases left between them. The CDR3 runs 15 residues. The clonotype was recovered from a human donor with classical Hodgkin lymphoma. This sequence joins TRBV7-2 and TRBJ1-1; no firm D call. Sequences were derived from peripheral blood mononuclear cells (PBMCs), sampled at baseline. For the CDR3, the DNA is TGTGCCAGCAGCTTAATCGAACGGGTGAACACTGAAGCTTTCTTT. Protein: CASSLIERVNTEAFF.